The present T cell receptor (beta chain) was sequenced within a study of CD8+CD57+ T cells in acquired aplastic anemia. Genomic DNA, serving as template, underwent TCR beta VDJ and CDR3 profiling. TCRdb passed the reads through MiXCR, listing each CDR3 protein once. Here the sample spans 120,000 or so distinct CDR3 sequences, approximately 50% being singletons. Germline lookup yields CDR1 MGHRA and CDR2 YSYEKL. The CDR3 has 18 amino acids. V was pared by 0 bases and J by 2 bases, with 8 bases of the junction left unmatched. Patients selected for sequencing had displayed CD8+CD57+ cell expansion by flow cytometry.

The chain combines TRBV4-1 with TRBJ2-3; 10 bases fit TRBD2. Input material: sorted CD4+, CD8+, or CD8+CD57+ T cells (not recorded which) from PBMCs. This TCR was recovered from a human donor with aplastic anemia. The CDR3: CASSQDPSGTSATDTQYF. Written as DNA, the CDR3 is TGCGCCAGCAGCCAAGATCCATCCGGGACTAGCGCCACAGATACGCAGTATTTT.